These T cell receptor beta chains were read from a single sample in a study of blood T cell repertoires in COVID-19. The assay was immunoSEQ multiplex PCR, and TCRdb's table has in-frame clones only and misses some. Of some 22,000 clones listed, around 83% are singletons. The material sequenced was peripheral blood. Receptor source: a man in his 70s with acute or convalescent COVID-19. The CDR3 runs from the conserved cysteine through the conserved F or W.

TRBV27	TRBJ1-6	CASSLRDLNSLLHF
TRBV4-2	TRBJ1-4	CASSVPLATNEKLFF
TRBV30	TRBJ1-1	CAWSDASDRESAFF
TRBV5-1	TRBJ1-2	CASSLSQDWRGYTF
TRBV27	TRBJ2-5	CASSPREGVGETQYF
TRBV14	TRBJ2-2	CASSQESLTGELFF
TRBV2	TRBJ1-2	CAHRRGTANYGYTF
TRBV28	TRBJ2-7	CASTRLYEQYF
TRBV6-5	TRBJ1-2	CASSYSLNYGYTF
TRBV3-1/TRBV3-2	TRBJ1-3	CASRHSGTGGPIHGNTIYF
TRBV5-6	TRBJ2-7	CASSYDRTSYEQYF
TRBV7-9	TRBJ2-2	CASSREAGELFF
TRBV6-1	TRBJ1-1	CASSEQVNTEAFF
TRBV29-1	TRBJ2-7	CSVVQGVYEQYF
TRBV29-1	TRBJ2-5	CSVNEREQETQYF
TRBV24-1	TRBJ2-7	CATSDMFHQYF
TRBV19	TRBJ2-1	CASSIDGTGFYNEQFF
TRBV30	TRBJ2-3	CAWSVLRGDTQYF
TRBV5-4	TRBJ2-6	CASSFGWGQGLSGANVLTF
TRBV4-3	TRBJ1-5	CASSPTPRTGYNQPQHF
TRBV6-2/TRBV6-3	TRBJ2-7	CASSREATYEQYF
TRBV5-1	TRBJ2-7	CASSLALEAGGHEQYF
TRBV29-1	TRBJ1-5	CSVEGGRDQPQHF
TRBV18	TRBJ2-3	CASSFWGPGTDTQYF
TRBV5-1	TRBJ2-1	CASSPLYNEQFF
TRBV12-3/TRBV12-4	TRBJ1-1	CASREGQVTEAFF
TRBV11-2	TRBJ2-3	CASSTSGVFSTDTQYF
TRBV12-3/TRBV12-4	TRBJ1-5	CASSLDGLQPQHF
TRBV3-1/TRBV3-2	TRBJ2-5	CASSPMGLAGEETQYF
TRBV4-1	TRBJ2-7	CASSQDGGNPYEQYF
TRBV3-1/TRBV3-2	TRBJ2-1	CASSQDWASGEQFF
TRBV11-3	TRBJ2-2	CASSPQGRTGELFF
TRBV18	TRBJ2-2	CASSPGQDTGELFF
TRBV20-1	TRBJ1-2	CSASKDRGYGYTF
TRBV5-1	TRBJ1-5	CASSAGGQRNQPQHF
TRBV4-1	TRBJ2-1	CASSQVTRRGEQFF
TRBV5-8	TRBJ2-1	CASSFLALALGYNEQFF
TRBV28	TRBJ1-5	CASSPPRVRPQHF
TRBV9	TRBJ2-5	CASGMGAGVETQYF
TRBV5-5	TRBJ2-7	CASSLVTGQGYEQYF
TRBV6-5	TRBJ1-1	CASINGGRREAFF
TRBV7-2	TRBJ1-2	CASSSEAAGGLYGGYTF
TRBV5-4	TRBJ1-4	CASSLRGINEKLFF
TRBV7-8	TRBJ2-7	CASSPNRDSYEQYF
TRBV7-9	TRBJ1-2	CASSSNQGVSYGYTF
TRBV5-4	TRBJ1-2	CASSFQGMGYGYTF
TRBV18	TRBJ1-3	CASSPPTGSSGNTIYF
TRBV7-2	TRBJ1-2	CASSRGRNSEGYTF
TRBV29-1	TRBJ2-7	CSVQGSYEQYF
TRBV10-1	TRBJ1-2	CASSERPGTVDGYTF
TRBV7-2	TRBJ2-5	CASSSGASGSQETQYF
TRBV27	TRBJ1-1	CASSADRSNAFF
TRBV7-2	TRBJ2-2	CASSFARGEFANTGELFF
TRBV10-3	TRBJ2-5	CAISEPQAVQYF
TRBV19	TRBJ2-2	CASRNPGGNTGELFF
TRBV30	TRBJ1-5	CAWSIGGRGLDQPQHF
TRBV10-1	TRBJ2-7	CASNGQGHEQYF
TRBV11-2	TRBJ2-5	CASSLAGVRETQYF
TRBV2	TRBJ1-1	CASSGRRDTEAFF
TRBV25-1	TRBJ2-2	CASRASGGRDDGELFF